This TCR beta chain was recorded in a study of Graves' ophthalmopathy and Graves' hyperthyroidism. RNA transcripts yielded amplified TCR beta CDR3 regions. Amplification began with first-round RT-PCR using HTBI primers, then second-round multiplex PCR was performed. TCRdb used MiXCR to reprocess the multiplex PCR reads, holding one entry per CDR3 protein. The sample gives about 590,000 distinct CDR3 sequences, under 45% of which show up once; over 3.5% is in the top ten. Overall study findings and caveats: Most clonotypes expanded in thyroid above 0.001 frequency were present in blood too.

Trimming shortened V by 4 bases and J by 0 bases, and 11 bases separated the two germline ends. CDR1 and CDR2 (germline): SGHDT, YYEEEE. The CDR3 totals 15 residues. Included hyperthyroidism patients were aged 18 to 65 and newly diagnosed (under 2 months' duration). It was on clinical symptoms, serum thyroxine, TRAb, thyroid ultrasound and orbital computed tomography that diagnosis relied. Ten or more counts support this clonotype. Its antigen is still unknown. The specimen sequenced was peripheral blood or thyroid tissue (not recorded which). This rearrangement joins TRBV5-6 to TRBJ1-5; no clear D gene. The sequence derives from an adult man with Graves' hyperthyroidism. The CDR3 protein is CASSRTSDSNQPQHF. The DNA for the CDR3 is TGTGCCAGCAGCCGGACGTCAGATAGCAATCAGCCCCAGCATTTT. Full variable domain (remainder filled in from reference TRBV5-6 and TRBJ1-5): DAGVTQSPTHLIKTRGQQVTLRCSPKSGHDTVSWYQQALGQGPQFIFQYYEEEERQRGNFPDRFSGHQFPNYSSELNVNALLLGDSALYLCASSRTSDSNQPQHFGDGTRLSIL.